Listed here are 31 T cell receptor beta chains from one sample, sequenced in a study of T cell responses to AZD1222 COVID-19 vaccine. Using immunoSEQ multiplex PCR, the repertoire was profiled, and TCRdb retains in-frame clones only, with some absent. The table lists approximately 170,000 clones, 85% to 95% of them singletons. The sample consisted of peripheral blood, taken on day 0 of AZD1222 vaccination. The source is an adult in good health.

The genes are TRBV29-1 and TRBJ2-1, with TRBD2 matching over 7 bases. Germline V gives CDR1 SQVTM, CDR2 ANQGSEA. The CDR3 extends over 13 amino acids. Trimming cost V 5 bases and J 6 bases; bases outside gene matches: 7. CDR3 nucleotides: TGCAGCGTTAGCGGGACCGGAATCAATGAGCAGTTCTTC. Encoded protein: CSVSGTGINEQFF.

The chain carries TRBV23-1 and TRBJ2-4, with D tentatively TRBD1 (6 bases). TRBV23-1 is an ORF, and what it does is uncertain. V was shortened by 8 bases and J by 2 bases, with 25 bases between the two germline ends. CDR3 length: 18 amino acids. The CDR3 DNA sequence: TGCGCCAGCCTCAGGGGTCTACCCTCTCGACCAACCAAAAACATTCAGTACTTC. It translates to CASLRGLPSRPTKNIQYF.

The J gene is TRBJ2-1, the V gene TRBV7-8, with 10 bases matching TRBD2. Per the germline V gene, CDR1 is SGHVS and CDR2 is FQNEAQ. The CDR3 has 19 residues. Germline trimming cut 2 bases from V and 7 bases from J; bases unmatched to any gene: 17. The chain's CDR3 is CASSLFRTRLAGVKNEQFF. CDR3 coding DNA: TGTGCCAGCAGCTTATTTCGTACGAGGCTAGCGGGAGTTAAGAATGAGCAGTTCTTC.

The rearrangement links TRBV2 to TRBJ2-7; TRBD1 agrees at 10 bases. In germline, CDR1 is SNHLY, CDR2 FYNNEI. The CDR3 is 17 residues long. V shed 4 bases and J 3 bases; nucleotides not matched to a gene: 12. The CDR3 coding sequence is TGTGCCAGCAGTGGGGGGGACAGGGGCTACTGGGGCTACGAGCAGTACTTC. Its protein is CASSGGDRGYWGYEQYF.

This chain links TRBV15 with TRBJ2-7, with D uncertain. Trimming pared 0 bases from V and 4 bases from J, leaving 7 bases between. The CDR3 has 13 residues. Per germline, CDR1 LNHNV and CDR2 YYDKDF (reference sequence). This CDR3 reads CATSRDDTYEQYF. The CDR3 DNA sequence: TGTGCCACCAGCAGAGACGACACGTACGAGCAGTACTTC.

V usage is TRBV19 and J usage is TRBJ2-2; tentative D call: TRBD1 (5 bases). Germline V lookup: CDR1 LNHDA, CDR2 SQIVND (reference sequence). CDR3 length: 15 amino acids. Trimming took off 3 bases at V and 3 bases at J, with 11 bases between the two ends. The CDR3 sequence is CASSMGPRDTGELFF. CDR3 nucleotides: TGTGCCAGTAGTATGGGGCCGCGAGACACCGGGGAGCTGTTTTTT.

This rearrangement joins TRBV7-9 to TRBJ1-4, with 7 nucleotides matching TRBD1. This CDR3 is 16 amino acids long. Trimming at V came to 3 bases and at J to 2 bases, leaving 6 bases not matched to a gene. Germline-derived CDR1 and CDR2 are SEHNR and FQNEAQ (reference sequence). The CDR3 sequence: CASSLAGGNTNEKLFF. The CDR3 DNA reads TGTGCCAGCAGCTTGGCAGGGGGTAATACTAATGAAAAACTGTTTTTT.

The chain has TRBV27 and TRBJ1-5; D call uncertain. Germline CDR1 is MNHEY and CDR2 is SMNVEV (reference sequence). This CDR3 has 14 residues. V was trimmed by 1 base and J by 5 bases, leaving 9 bases between them. CDR3 DNA: TGTGCCAGCAGTTTATTGGGCTCGGATCAGCCCCAGCATTTT. Protein sequence: CASSLLGSDQPQHF.

The chain combines TRBV28 with TRBJ2-7; tentatively, D is TRBD1 or TRBD2 (5 bases each). The V end lost 2 bases, the J end lost 5 bases, and 16 bases lay between the germline ends. Germline V gene data show CDR1 as MDHEN and CDR2 as SYDVKM. The length of the CDR3 is 15 residues. The CDR3 bases are TGTGCCAGCAGTTTAAGAGGGACGCTATGGAACGAGCAGTACTTC. It yields the protein CASSLRGTLWNEQYF.

V is TRBV5-4 and J is TRBJ1-3; TRBD1 agrees at 7 bases. J gave up 2 bases and V 4 bases, and 9 bases lay outside the gene matches. Germline V gene lookup returns CDR1 SGHNT and CDR2 YYREEE (reference sequence). The CDR3 is made up of 16 amino acids. The CDR3: CASSGGIQGAGNTIYF. CDR3 DNA sequence: TGTGCCAGCAGCGGAGGGATTCAGGGGGCTGGAAACACCATATATTTT.

The V call is TRBV28, the J call TRBJ2-5; 7 bases are a match to TRBD2. Germline V lookup: CDR1 MDHEN, CDR2 SYDVKM. V lost 4 bases, J lost 5 bases, and 10 bases stayed unmatched. The CDR3 runs 15 residues. The CDR3 reads CASSYIAGGRETQYF. The CDR3 DNA reads as TGTGCCAGCAGTTACATAGCGGGCGGAAGGGAGACCCAGTACTTC.

The V gene is TRBV7-2, the J gene TRBJ2-2; a weak D match, TRBD2 (5 bases). The CDR3 has 14 residues. Germline V lookup: CDR1 SGHTA, CDR2 FQGNSA. Trimming removed 1 base at V and 7 bases at J, with 10 bases between. In nucleotides, the CDR3 is TGTGCCAGCAGCTTAGACACGGGAAGCGGGGAGCTGTTTTTT. Translated, it gives CASSLDTGSGELFF.

V usage is TRBV5-1 and J usage is TRBJ2-3; D call uncertain. The CDR3 consists of 16 residues. Germline V lookup: CDR1 SGHRS, CDR2 YFSETQ. V was clipped by 1 base and J by 0 bases, with 12 bases between them. CDR3 nucleotide sequence: TGCGCCAGCAGCTTGAGCGCTAGAACTAGCACAGATACGCAGTATTTT. It translates to CASSLSARTSTDTQYF.

The chain carries TRBV4-1 and TRBJ2-3, with D possibly being TRBD2 (6 bases). Trimming shortened V by 4 bases and J by 2 bases, and 13 bases separated the two germline ends. The CDR3 is 15 residues long. The germline V gene has CDR1 MGHRA and CDR2 YSYEKL. In DNA form, the CDR3 reads TGCGCCAGCAGCCTTCACGGGACTCTCACAGATACGCAGTATTTT. Protein product: CASSLHGTLTDTQYF.

CDR3 bases: TGTGCCAGCACCCTCGGGGAGGGCCATGAGCAGTTCTTC. This encodes CASTLGEGHEQFF. This chain joins TRBV11-2 and TRBJ2-1; 7 bases align to TRBD2. The length of the CDR3 is 13 residues. Per the germline V gene, CDR1 is SGHAT and CDR2 is FQNNGV. V shed 7 bases, J shed 8 bases, and the junction held 8 bases outside the gene matches.

The chain recombines TRBV11-3 with TRBJ2-3, with D tentatively TRBD2 (5 bases). Trimming shortened V by 9 bases and J by 2 bases, and 12 bases separated the two germline ends. There are 13 residues in the CDR3. CDR1 is SGHNT, CDR2 YENEEA, per germline. The CDR3 nucleotides are TGTGCCAGTCAGTGGGAGTTCACAGATACGCAGTATTTT. It translates to CASQWEFTDTQYF.

V is TRBV18 and J is TRBJ1-2; D is perhaps TRBD1 (5 bases). The CDR3 is 13 amino acids. Germline loops: CDR1 KGHSH, CDR2 LQKENI. Trimming took 2 bases from V and 8 from J, leaving 12 bases between them. CDR3 sequence (DNA): TGTGCCAGCTCACCAACACAGGACGAGGGCTACACCTTC. Translating gives CASSPTQDEGYTF.

The chain links TRBV19 to TRBJ1-1; D not resolved. Germline assignment: CDR1 LNHDA and CDR2 SQIVND (reference sequence). Trimming took 3 bases from V and 1 from J, leaving 9 bases between them. CDR3 length equals 14 residues. The CDR3 spells CASSITKQNTEAFF. The DNA for the CDR3 is TGTGCCAGTAGTATCACGAAGCAGAACACTGAAGCTTTCTTT.

The rearrangement uses TRBV19 and TRBJ2-7, with 8 bases lining up with TRBD1. Germline V gene lookup returns CDR1 LNHDA and CDR2 SQIVND (reference sequence). V lost 6 bases, J lost 3 bases, and 4 bases stayed unmatched. This CDR3 contains 13 residues. The CDR3 loop is CASSLTGGYEQYF. DNA for the CDR3: TGTGCCAGTAGCCTAACAGGGGGCTACGAGCAGTACTTC.

This clone was counted a single time. V gene TRBV7-8 combines with J gene TRBJ1-2; D possibly corresponds to TRBD1 (5 bases). The V end was cut by 5 bases, the J end by 8 bases, with 24 bases between. This CDR3 is built from 16 residues. Germline values: CDR1 SGHVS, CDR2 FQNEAQ. Written as DNA, the CDR3 is TGTGCCAGCAGCCTAACTCACGGTCAGGGTTTCGGCGGCTACACCTTC. Residues: CASSLTHGQGFGGYTF.

Only one count was recorded for this clone. The gene calls are TRBV5-1 and TRBJ2-7; D is perhaps TRBD1 (6 bases). This CDR3 has 16 amino acids. Germline V gives CDR1 SGHRS, CDR2 YFSETQ. V shed 1 base and J shed 2 bases, with 16 bases lying between them. The CDR3 is CASSLPPQGRPYEQYF. As DNA, the CDR3 is TGCGCCAGCAGCTTGCCACCCCAGGGGCGACCCTACGAGCAGTACTTC. The entire variable domain, with the rest obtained from reference TRBV5-1 and TRBJ2-7, is as follows: KAGVTQTPRYLIKTRGQQVTLSCSPISGHRSVSWYQQTPGQGLQFLFEYFSETQRNKGNFPGRFSGRQFSNSRSEMNVSTLELGDSALYLCASSLPPQGRPYEQYFGPGTRLTVT.

The chain links TRBV28 to TRBJ2-3; 8 bases line up with TRBD1. The germline V gene encodes CDR1 MDHEN and CDR2 SYDVKM. V lost 6 bases to trimming and J lost 4 bases; unmatched junction nucleotides: 6. CDR3 size: 14 residues. The chain's CDR3 is CASRRQGASDTQYF. The CDR3 region has the DNA TGTGCCAGCAGGAGGCAGGGGGCCTCAGATACGCAGTATTTT.

The chain employs TRBV5-6 and TRBJ2-3; no clear D gene. The CDR3 is made up of 13 amino acids. The germline V gene encodes CDR1 SGHDT and CDR2 YYEEEE. V was pared by 1 base and J by 2 bases, with 5 bases between. The CDR3 bases are TGTGCCAGCAGCTTGTTTCACACAGATACGCAGTATTTT. Translated, it gives CASSLFHTDTQYF.

The chain employs TRBV4-2 and TRBJ2-7; unclear D gene. The CDR3 is made up of 15 amino acids. V was clipped by 0 bases and J by 6 bases, with 15 bases between them. Per germline, CDR1 LGHNA and CDR2 YNFKEQ. The CDR3 loop is CASSQEVTLPGEQYF. DNA of the CDR3: TGTGCCAGCAGCCAAGAAGTGACACTACCTGGCGAGCAGTACTTC.

The chain employs TRBV5-1 and TRBJ1-2; the match to TRBD1 covers 10 bases. CDR3 size: 15 residues. J lost 3 bases, V lost 2 bases, and 4 bases had no gene match. Germline assignment: CDR1 SGHRS and CDR2 YFSETQ. CDR3 bases: TGCGCCAGCAGCTTAGACAGGGGGCTAGACTATGGCTACACCTTC. This gives the protein CASSLDRGLDYGYTF.

V usage is TRBV15 and J usage is TRBJ2-5, with TRBD2 identical over 12 bases. In germline, CDR1 is LNHNV, CDR2 YYDKDF (reference sequence). CDR3 length: 17 amino acids. Trimming cost V 0 bases and J 5 bases; bases outside gene matches: 7. The CDR3 DNA reads as TGTGCCACCAGCAGAGATCTAGCGGGAGGGCCATATGAGACCCAGTACTTC. As protein: CATSRDLAGGPYETQYF.

The chain uses TRBV28 and TRBJ2-1; 11 positions match TRBD2. Looked up from germline, CDR1 is MDHEN and CDR2 is SYDVKM. Trimming removed 6 bases from V and 3 bases from J; junction bases left unmatched: 7. The CDR3 is made up of 16 amino acids. The CDR3: CASRNHGTSGYNEQFF. CDR3 nucleotides: TGTGCCAGCAGAAACCACGGGACTAGCGGCTACAATGAGCAGTTCTTC.

J is TRBJ1-1 and V is TRBV5-5; no clear D. V was clipped by 4 bases and J by 0 bases, with 13 bases between them. The CDR3 contains 15 residues. Germline V gives CDR1 SGHKS, CDR2 YYEKEE (reference sequence). The CDR3 nucleotides are TGTGCCAGCAGCACCTCGACGGAGATGAACACTGAAGCTTTCTTT. Encoded protein: CASSTSTEMNTEAFF.

J is TRBJ2-3 and V is TRBV24-1; 8 nucleotides line up with TRBD2. CDR1 KGHDR and CDR2 SFDVKD come from the germline V gene. The CDR3 runs to 14 residues. With 0 bases clipped from V and 10 bases from J, the junction kept 5 bases outside the gene matches. CDR3 nucleotides: TGTGCCACCAGTGATTTGACTAGCGGACCAGCGCAGTATTTT. Translated, it gives CATSDLTSGPAQYF.

The rearrangement joins TRBV30 to TRBJ1-4, with a weak D call TRBD1 (6 bases). Germline assignment: CDR1 GTSNPN and CDR2 SVGIG (reference sequence). The V end lost 1 base, the J end lost 6 bases, and 18 bases lay between the germline ends. This CDR3 contains 16 residues. The CDR3 spells CAWSGGQRGTDEKLFF. The CDR3 DNA sequence: TGTGCCTGGAGTGGCGGCCAGAGGGGGACGGATGAAAAACTGTTTTTT. Complete variable domain (other parts from reference TRBV30 and TRBJ1-4): SQTIHQWPATLVQPVGSPLSLECTVEGTSNPNLYWYRQAAGRGLQLLFYSVGIGQISSEVPQNLSASRPQDRQFILSSKKLLLSDSGFYLCAWSGGQRGTDEKLFFGSGTQLSVL.

The chain joins TRBV7-2 to TRBJ2-1; D call uncertain. The CDR3 extends over 13 amino acids. Germline V CDR1 and CDR2: SGHTA, FQGNSA. Trimming stripped 5 bases from V and 0 bases from J, with 5 bases between. Here the CDR3 reads CASSLSSYNEQFF. CDR3 sequence (DNA): TGTGCCAGCAGCCTGAGCTCCTACAATGAGCAGTTCTTC.